What follows is one T cell receptor (beta chain) and its context. This sample stems from a study of regulatory T cells in long-lasting Graves disease. Library construction for TCR beta used iRepertoire HTBI primers and Arm-PCR of CDR3 regions. TCRdb analysed the multiplex PCR reads with MiXCR anew, one entry per CDR3 protein. The sample holds a few hundred thousand distinct CDR3 sequences, 15% seen once. Regarding time point: newly diagnosed GD, antithyroid drugs for less than 3 months. With RNA extracted from PBMCs as input, the TCR library was made. Graves' disease diagnosis followed American Thyroid Association guidelines. Germline CDR1 reads MNHEY; CDR2 reads SMNVEV (reference sequence). This CDR3 region has 15 residues. Trimming took 2 bases from V and 5 from J, leaving 16 bases between them. These records were also assigned to another study, of T cells in Graves' hyperthyroidism and ophthalmopathy.

The sample here was peripheral blood mononuclear cells (PBMCs), taken at new diagnosis, from a patient treated with antithyroid drugs. This clonotype originated in a woman aged 35 to 49 with Graves disease. The rearrangement joins TRBV27 to TRBJ2-7, with D perhaps matching TRBD2 (5 bases). In DNA form, the CDR3 reads TGTGCCAGCAGTTTAGTTGCGGGTGGCAAGGACGAGCAGTACTTC. This encodes CASSLVAGGKDEQYF.